The source of this T cell receptor (beta chain) is a study of T cells after yellow fever vaccination. Study outcomes and limitations: Primary-vaccination clones mostly resurfaced post-booster (96% CD4, approximately 90% CD8). Researchers noted that a small share of clonotypes showed up in both CD4 and CD8 compartments.

CDR1 and CDR2 (germline): ENHRY, SYGVKD. CDR3 length: 11 amino acids. V was clipped by 4 bases and J by 4 bases, with 3 bases between them. TCRdb re-called the 5' RACE reads with MiXCR, one entry per CDR3 protein. The sample holds some 390,000 distinct CDR3 sequences, over 15% seen once. This clonotype was seen more than once but under ten times. What it binds is not known. Sequenced material: PBMCs, taken before the yellow fever booster vaccination. The chain is built from TRBV10-3 and TRBJ2-3; D gene ambiguous. The TCR comes from a man younger than 35 who received the YFV17D yellow fever vaccine. The chain's CDR3 is CAISAPDTQYF. The CDR3 region has the DNA TGTGCCATCAGTGCACCAGATACGCAGTATTTT.